This T cell receptor (beta chain) was captured in a study of Graves' ophthalmopathy and Graves' hyperthyroidism. General study results and limits: In separating ophthalmopathy from stable hyperthyroidism, a 13-signature model achieved roughly 90% sensitivity and 65% to 84% specificity. Blood also held most thyroid clonotypes expanded above 0.001 frequency.

Transcripts of RNA were the source for amplifying TCR beta CDR3 regions. HTBI primers primed a first-round RT-PCR, and a second-round multiplex PCR followed. TCRdb ran MiXCR on the multiplex PCR reads and lists one entry per CDR3 protein. The sample has 650,000 to 900,000 distinct CDR3 sequences, 40% seen once. Germline V gives CDR1 SGHTA, CDR2 FQGNSA. This CDR3 comprises 16 residues. The ends were cut back, 5 bases at V and 0 bases at J, with 17 bases in the middle. This clonotype was counted once. Its antigen is not known. The authors diagnosed from clinical symptoms, serum thyroxine, TRAb, thyroid ultrasound and orbital computed tomography.

The V call is TRBV7-2, the J call TRBJ2-7; D gene unclear. This TCR was recovered from an adult man with Graves' ophthalmopathy. Sequencing input: peripheral blood. CDR3 nucleotide sequence: TGTGCCAGCAGCCTGCCTACGGTGAAGAGCTCCTACGAGCAGTACTTC. Protein: CASSLPTVKSSYEQYF.